A selection of T cell receptor beta chains follows, all from one sample in a study of blood T cell repertoires in COVID-19. Sequencing used immunoSEQ multiplex PCR; TCRdb keeps in-frame clones, though not all of them. The sample includes more than 300,000 clones, under 90% seen only once; the top ten take around 4.6%. The specimen was PBMCs or T cells enriched from blood (not recorded which). Receptors were obtained from a man between 25 and 39 years old who had recovered from COVID-19. Each CDR3 is given with its conserved first and last residue. A row's size may be missing; if present it is once, few, many or a size class.

V gene	J gene	CDR3 length	clone size	CDR3 protein
TRBV28	TRBJ2-7	15	.	CASSVGGQGSYEQYF
TRBV12-3/TRBV12-4	TRBJ2-1	11	.	CASSQGDEQFF
TRBV11-2	TRBJ2-7	14	.	CASSSPQGTHEQYF
TRBV18	TRBJ2-2	15	once	CASFPTGAIPGELFF
TRBV19	TRBJ2-5	16	.	CASSTGRERYQETQYF
TRBV3-1/TRBV3-2	TRBJ2-1	17	.	CASSLAALRYSYNEQFF
TRBV14	TRBJ1-2	13	.	CASSRQANYGYTF
TRBV12-3/TRBV12-4	TRBJ1-1	13	.	CAISWGRNTEAFF
TRBV9	TRBJ1-1	18	.	CASSAHDWGTVGNTEAFF
TRBV6-5	TRBJ1-4	11	.	CASKEGGKLFF
TRBV2	TRBJ1-5	18	.	CASNRDSRRGHSNQPQHF
TRBV5-1	TRBJ2-5	14	.	CASSPGHPRETQYF
TRBV5-1	TRBJ1-4	16	.	CASSLRGDSANEKLFF
TRBV21-1	TRBJ2-3	19	.	CASNVWAGGCKTSTDTQYF
TRBV12-3/TRBV12-4	TRBJ1-2	13	.	CASSFREVYGYTF
TRBV7-2	TRBJ2-7	15	.	CASSLVAGASYEQYF
TRBV7-2	TRBJ1-1	13	.	CASSLLAGVEAFF
TRBV7-2	TRBJ1-6	16	.	CASSLAGTGYNSPLHF
TRBV30	TRBJ2-6	16	.	CAWRKVTGNGANVLTF
TRBV20-1	TRBJ1-5	17	.	CSASRRGTDYSNQPQHF
TRBV2	TRBJ1-5	15	.	CASSEGGEGGQPQHF
TRBV7-6	TRBJ2-1	14	.	CASSLFPAYNEQFF